In this sample, the clone carrying this T cell receptor beta chain turned up many times. Amplification targeted TCR beta CDR3 regions from RNA transcripts. Carried out on the TCR CDR3, a first-round RT-PCR used the HTBI primer set. One entry per CDR3 protein results from TCRdb running MiXCR on the multiplex PCR reads. Counted here are fewer than 900,000 distinct CDR3 sequences, over 15% occurring once; the ten biggest clones make up roughly 17%. The study excluded patients with uncontrolled infection, other autoimmune disease, pregnancy or lactation. Clinical symptoms, serum thyroxine, TRAb, thyroid ultrasound and orbital computed tomography informed diagnoses. This sample was taken from a study of T cells in Graves' hyperthyroidism and ophthalmopathy. The CDR3 consists of 14 residues. Germline assignment: CDR1 LGHDT and CDR2 YNNKEL (reference sequence). Trimming left V 8 bases short and J 0 bases short, with 13 bases between.

The material sequenced was blood. The chain combines TRBV3-1 with TRBJ2-5, with D possibly matching TRBD1 (6 bases). This receptor was identified in a woman aged 45-59 years with Graves' hyperthyroidism that later progressed to Graves' ophthalmopathy. The CDR3 spells CASRRGQYQETQYF. Written as DNA, the CDR3 is TGTGCCAGCCGGCGAGGACAGTACCAAGAGACCCAGTACTTC.